This entry lists 26 T cell receptor beta chains sequenced from one sample in a study of CD8+ T cells in alopecia areata (dated by TCRdb to 2016 to 2019). Libraries were made using the immunoSEQ multiplex PCR assay. To provide template for TCR sequencing, every sample had RNA extracted and reverse transcribed into cDNA. TCRdb retrieved this table from immuneACCESS and kept in-frame rearrangements only. Not all clones are present; in checked studies, unresolved V genes account for under half, and no reason is known for the remainder. In all, the sample holds fewer than 150,000 clones, and over 60% of those were seen once. The leading ten clones occupy approximately 2.6% of the sample. The sequencing sample was made of CD4+ T cells sorted from blood. Source of these receptors: a human donor in good health.

V and J are TRBV2 and TRBJ1-3; perhaps TRBD1 as D (6 bases). Trimming removed 0 bases at V and 0 bases at J, with 6 bases between. The germline gives CDR1 SNHLY, CDR2 FYNNEI. The CDR3 consists of 15 residues. Here the CDR3 reads CASSEAGASGNTIYF. In DNA, the CDR3 is TGTGCCAGCAGTGAAGCGGGGGCCTCTGGAAACACCATATATTTT. The variable domain in full, with the rest retrieved from reference TRBV2 and TRBJ1-3, is EPEVTQTPSHQVTQMGQEVILRCVPISNHLYFYWYRQILGQKVEFLVSFYNNEISEKSEIFDDQFSVERPDGSNFTLKIRSTKLEDSAMYFCASSEAGASGNTIYFGEGSWLTVV.

The chain employs TRBV6-5 and TRBJ1-2, with 10 bases fitting TRBD1. CDR3 length: 15 residues. Trimming removed 5 bases from V and 8 bases from J; junction bases left unmatched: 11. Germline CDR1 MNHEY, CDR2 SVGAGI. CDR3 loop: CASSPDRGREGGYTF. The DNA of the CDR3 is TGTGCCAGCAGTCCTGACAGGGGGCGTGAAGGCGGCTACACCTTC.

This chain links TRBV29-1 with TRBJ1-1, with TRBD1 identical over 8 bases. The V segment lost 5 bases and the J segment 3 bases; nucleotides outside the gene matches: 11. Looked up from germline, CDR1 is SQVTM and CDR2 is ANQGSEA. This CDR3 region has 15 residues. The CDR3: CSVLQGGYADTEAFF. DNA of the CDR3: TGCAGCGTTCTACAGGGGGGATATGCGGACACTGAAGCTTTCTTT.

CDR3 DNA sequence: TGTGCCTGGAGTTCAGGACAGGGGGGAGAGACCCAGTACTTC. This translates into CAWSSGQGGETQYF. V gene TRBV30 combines with J gene TRBJ2-5, with TRBD1 matching over 10 bases. V was pared by 2 bases and J by 4 bases, with 4 bases of the junction left unmatched. The length of the CDR3 is 14 residues. In germline, CDR1 is GTSNPN, CDR2 SVGIG (reference sequence).

The chain is built from TRBV6-1 and TRBJ1-4; D is unclear. Germline V lookup: CDR1 MNHNS, CDR2 SASEGT. V dropped 3 bases and J dropped 16 bases, with 15 bases sitting between them. CDR3 length: 12 amino acids. DNA for the CDR3: TGTGCCAGCAGTGATACTCAGTCAAGATCGTTTTTT. Its protein is CASSDTQSRSFF.

This clone was detected a few times. V is TRBV29-1 and J is TRBJ1-2, with 7 bases identical to TRBD1. V lost 3 bases to trimming and J lost 4 bases; unmatched junction nucleotides: 8. The CDR3 has 14 amino acids. Per germline, CDR1 SQVTM and CDR2 ANQGSEA. CDR3 sequence: CSVEWVDRAYGYTF. Written as DNA, the CDR3 is TGCAGCGTTGAGTGGGTCGACAGGGCCTATGGCTACACCTTC.

The chain joins TRBV10-3 to TRBJ1-1, with D possibly matching TRBD1 (6 bases). The germline V and J ends were trimmed by 2 bases and 0 bases, with 10 bases remaining between them. Per the germline V gene, CDR1 is ENHRY and CDR2 is SYGVKD. The CDR3 runs to 15 residues. CDR3 bases: TGTGCCATCAGTGAGGGGGGGCGTATGAACACTGAAGCTTTCTTT. It specifies CAISEGGRMNTEAFF.

The V call is TRBV15, the J call TRBJ2-2; D unclear. The ends were cut back, 1 base at V and 9 bases at J, with 9 bases in the middle. Germline CDR1 is LNHNV and CDR2 is YYDKDF (reference sequence). The CDR3 sequence is 13 residues long. CDR3 residues: CATSRVPKRELFF. The CDR3 nucleotides read TGTGCCACCAGCAGAGTGCCAAAAAGGGAGCTGTTTTTT.

The genes are TRBV5-1 and TRBJ2-7; 7 bases fit TRBD1. Trimming removed 3 bases from V and 2 bases from J; junction bases left unmatched: 8. CDR3 length: 15 amino acids. Germline V gene lookup returns CDR1 SGHRS and CDR2 YFSETQ. CDR3 sequence (DNA): TGCGCCAGCAGCTCAGTGAGGACAGGAGCCTACGAGCAGTACTTC. It is translated as CASSSVRTGAYEQYF. Based on the CDR3 plus reference TRBV5-1 and TRBJ2-7, the full variable domain is KAGVTQTPRYLIKTRGQQVTLSCSPISGHRSVSWYQQTPGQGLQFLFEYFSETQRNKGNFPGRFSGRQFSNSRSEMNVSTLELGDSALYLCASSSVRTGAYEQYFGPGTRLTVT.

This clone was detected only a few times. This sequence joins TRBV2 and TRBJ1-5, with D possibly matching TRBD1 (6 bases). V was shortened by 2 bases and J by 11 bases, with 7 bases between the two germline ends. This CDR3 spans 11 amino acids. Germline V gene lookup returns CDR1 SNHLY and CDR2 FYNNEI. The CDR3: CASSERGAQHF. The CDR3 DNA follows: TGTGCCAGCAGTGAAAGGGGGGCCCAGCATTTT.

The J gene is TRBJ2-1, the V gene TRBV9; no firm D call. Trimming took 4 bases from V and 7 from J, leaving 9 bases between them. The V gene's germline CDR1 is SGDLS and CDR2 YYNGEE. This CDR3 spans 12 amino acids. The CDR3 sequence is CASSLRENEQFF. The CDR3 DNA reads TGTGCCAGCAGCTTAAGGGAAAATGAGCAGTTCTTC.

The chain recombines TRBV29-1 with TRBJ1-2, with 9 bases lining up with TRBD1. CDR3 length: 12 amino acids. Germline V gene data show CDR1 as SQVTM and CDR2 as ANQGSEA. V was clipped by 7 bases and J by 6 bases; unmatched bases: 6. In DNA form, the CDR3 reads TGCAGCGGCCGGGACAGGGTACATGGCTACACCTTC. The encoded protein is CSGRDRVHGYTF.

The chain recombines TRBV27 with TRBJ1-5, with D unresolved. Germline CDR1 reads MNHEY; CDR2 reads SMNVEV (reference sequence). The V end was cut by 9 bases, the J end by 4 bases, with 19 bases between. This CDR3 spans 15 amino acids. CDR3 sequence reads: CASRSLSRGNQPQHF. The CDR3 nucleotides are TGTGCCAGTCGGTCGCTTTCGCGGGGAAATCAGCCCCAGCATTTT.

The chain employs TRBV7-3 and TRBJ2-3; D may match TRBD1 or TRBD2 (6 bases each). The CDR3 runs to 14 residues. Germline V CDR1 and CDR2: SGHTA, FQGTGA. V dropped 5 bases and J dropped 3 bases, with 12 bases sitting between them. The CDR3: CASSPEGGTDTQYF. CDR3 in DNA: TGTGCCAGCAGCCCGGAAGGGGGGACAGATACGCAGTATTTT.

The V gene is TRBV9, the J gene TRBJ2-5, with D hard to call. The V gene lost 5 bases and the J gene lost 0 bases, with 11 bases spanning the gap. This CDR3 has 14 amino acids. Germline CDR1 SGDLS, CDR2 YYNGEE. The CDR3 sequence: CASSPRAYQETQYF. The CDR3 region has the DNA TGTGCCAGCAGTCCACGGGCGTACCAAGAGACCCAGTACTTC.

About this clone: The junction departs from germline at one end; a sequencing error may be responsible. The gene calls are TRBV4-1 and TRBJ1-4, with 9 bases fitting TRBD1. The length of the CDR3 is 15 residues. The germline gives CDR1 MGHRA, CDR2 YSYEKL. CDR3 coding DNA: TGTGCCAGCAGCAATTTACAGGGGGCAGGTGAAAAACTGTTTTTT. Translation: CASSNLQGAGEKLFF.

The chain carries TRBV30 and TRBJ2-3, with 7 positions matching TRBD1. The CDR3 covers 14 residues. CDR1 is GTSNPN, CDR2 SVGIG, per germline (reference sequence). Losses at the gene ends were 1 base for V and 4 bases for J; bases not matched to a gene: 5. Here the CDR3 reads CAWSGGQISDTQYF. The CDR3 DNA is TGTGCCTGGAGTGGGGGACAGATCTCAGATACGCAGTATTTT.

This clone came up a few times. This chain connects TRBV2 to TRBJ2-6, with D hard to call. The germline CDR1 and CDR2 sequences are SNHLY and FYNNEI. V shed 1 base and J shed 11 bases, with 3 bases lying between them. The CDR3 loop spans 11 amino acids. CDR3: CASSEEYVLTF. The DNA of the CDR3 is TGTGCCAGCAGTGAAGAGTACGTCCTGACTTTC.

This chain uses TRBV4-1 with TRBJ2-5; D might be TRBD2 (6 bases). The CDR3 extends over 15 amino acids. Germline V gene data show CDR1 as MGHRA and CDR2 as YSYEKL. The V and J ends lost 6 bases and 2 bases respectively, with 16 bases between them. The CDR3 here is CASSYRDSQQETQYF. CDR3 nucleotide sequence: TGCGCCAGCAGTTACCGGGACTCACAACAAGAGACCCAGTACTTC.

The CDR3 sequence is CASSLEAGSDEQYF. The CDR3, as DNA: TGCGCCAGCAGCTTGGAGGCAGGGTCGGACGAGCAGTACTTC. The chain has TRBV5-1 and TRBJ2-7; possibly TRBD1 for D (5 bases). This CDR3 has 14 residues. Looked up from germline, CDR1 is SGHRS and CDR2 is YFSETQ. With 0 bases removed from V and 5 bases from J, the gap between germline ends came to 12 bases.

In DNA, the CDR3 is TGTGCCAGCAGTCCGGCGCGGGGGGGAAGGGAGCAGTACTTC. It specifies CASSPARGGREQYF. The chain recombines TRBV7-2 with TRBJ2-7, with TRBD2 matching 9 bases. Trimming at V came to 6 bases and at J to 7 bases, leaving 10 bases not matched to a gene. In germline, CDR1 is SGHTA, CDR2 FQGNSA. The length of the CDR3 is 14 residues.

This clone turned up a few times. CDR3 residues: CAWSGDPNQPQHF. In DNA, the CDR3 is TGTGCCTGGAGTGGGGACCCTAATCAGCCCCAGCATTTT. The rearrangement uses TRBV30 and TRBJ1-5, with D tentatively TRBD1 (5 bases). Per the germline V gene, CDR1 is GTSNPN and CDR2 is SVGIG (reference sequence). The CDR3 consists of 13 residues. Trimming stripped 1 base from V and 4 bases from J, with 8 bases between.

This clone was recorded once. J is TRBJ1-2 and V is TRBV4-2; a weak D match, TRBD1 (5 bases). The length of the CDR3 is 14 residues. CDR1 is LGHNA, CDR2 YNFKEQ, per germline. V lost 1 base to trimming and J lost 4 bases, with 10 bases between them. The CDR3 protein is CASSQAAGTYGYTF. The CDR3 DNA follows: TGTGCCAGCAGCCAAGCGGCAGGGACCTATGGCTACACCTTC.

The chain couples TRBV29-1 to TRBJ1-5; D uncertain. The V end was cut by 3 bases, the J end by 9 bases, with 30 bases between. The CDR3 has 18 amino acids. In germline, CDR1 is SQVTM, CDR2 ANQGSEA. DNA of the CDR3: TGCAGCGTTGACCCCACGGCTAAGTCCCCCGTCGTAAAGCGGCCCCAGCATTTT. Protein product: CSVDPTAKSPVVKRPQHF. Full variable domain (remainder filled in from reference TRBV29-1 and TRBJ1-5): SAVISQKPSRDICQRGTSLTIQCQVDSQVTMMFWYRQQPGQSLTLIATANQGSEATYESGFVIDKFPISRPNLTFSTLTVSNMSPEDSSIYLCSVDPTAKSPVVKRPQHFGDGTRLSIL.

This clone was recorded only once. This chain uses TRBV29-1 with TRBJ1-1, with D unresolved. V was shortened by 2 bases and J by 4 bases, with 11 bases between the two germline ends. Germline V gives CDR1 SQVTM, CDR2 ANQGSEA. This CDR3 has 13 residues. The CDR3 DNA follows: TGCAGCGTTGAAAACAGCGCCTCCACTGAAGCTTTCTTT. It encodes CSVENSASTEAFF.

The chain carries TRBV9 and TRBJ1-1; D uncertain. The CDR3 is 15 residues long. Per the germline V gene, CDR1 is SGDLS and CDR2 is YYNGEE. Trimming pared 3 bases from V and 6 bases from J, leaving 18 bases between. The CDR3 is CASSAVPPAWAEAFF. The CDR3 coding sequence is TGTGCCAGCAGCGCCGTACCCCCGGCCTGGGCTGAAGCTTTCTTT.